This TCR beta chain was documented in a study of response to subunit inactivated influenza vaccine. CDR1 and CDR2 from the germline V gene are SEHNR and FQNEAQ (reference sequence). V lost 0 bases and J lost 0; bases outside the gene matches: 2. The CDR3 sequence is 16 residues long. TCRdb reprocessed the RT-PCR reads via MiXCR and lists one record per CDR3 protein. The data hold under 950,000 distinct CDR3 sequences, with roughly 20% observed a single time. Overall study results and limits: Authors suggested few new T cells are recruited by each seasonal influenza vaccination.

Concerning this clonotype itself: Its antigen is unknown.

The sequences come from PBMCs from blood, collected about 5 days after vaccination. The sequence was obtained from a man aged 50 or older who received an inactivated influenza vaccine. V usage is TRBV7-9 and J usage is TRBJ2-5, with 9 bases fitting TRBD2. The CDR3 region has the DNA TGTGCCAGCAGCTTAGCGGCGGGGGGGTACCAAGAGACCCAGTACTTC. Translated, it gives CASSLAAGGYQETQYF.